Following are 5 T cell receptor beta chains from one sample sequenced in a study of glioma-infiltrating T cells after dendritic cell vaccination. Time point in this sample: after dendritic cell vaccination, including at tumor progression/relapse. Measured with immunoSEQ multiplex PCR; TCRdb has only the in-frame clones, and not every one. The top ten clones hold around 5% of a sample with approximately 50,000 clones, approximately 91% of them seen once. The specimen comprised blood, sampled after dendritic cell vaccination. The receptors come from a human donor with glioblastoma.

This chain uses TRBV2 with TRBJ2-1; possibly TRBD1 for D (6 bases). The V end lost 8 bases, the J end lost 9 bases, and 14 bases lay between the germline ends. The CDR3 consists of 12 residues. CDR1 is SNHLY, CDR2 FYNNEI, per germline. The CDR3 reads CASAVQGFEQFF. In DNA, the CDR3 is TGTGCCAGCGCTGTGCAGGGGTTTGAGCAGTTCTTC.

The chain joins TRBV27 to TRBJ2-7, with TRBD2 matching 14 bases. The germline V gene encodes CDR1 MNHEY and CDR2 SMNVEV (reference sequence). J gave up 4 bases and V 8 bases, and 1 base lay outside the gene matches. This CDR3 has 13 amino acids. As DNA, the CDR3 is TGTGCCAGCGGACTAGCGGGAGGTTACGAGCAGTACTTC. Amino acid sequence: CASGLAGGYEQYF.

The chain combines TRBV28 with TRBJ1-5; 8 bases match TRBD1. The germline gives CDR1 MDHEN, CDR2 SYDVKM. This CDR3 is built from 15 residues. V shed 2 bases, J shed 5 bases, and the junction held 5 bases outside the gene matches. The CDR3 coding sequence is TGTGCCAGCAGTTTACGGGGGACAGGATATCAGCCCCAGCATTTT. Translation: CASSLRGTGYQPQHF.

The chain joins TRBV7-3 to TRBJ2-1; D gene uncertain. Germline assignment: CDR1 SGHTA and CDR2 FQGTGA. V lost 5 bases to trimming and J lost 6 bases, with 11 bases between them. This CDR3 comprises 13 residues. The CDR3 DNA follows: TGTGCCAGCAGCCAGACTTATACCAATGAGCAGTTCTTC. Amino acids: CASSQTYTNEQFF. The whole variable domain, remainder taken from reference TRBV7-3 and TRBJ2-1, is GAGVSQTPSNKVTEKGKYVELRCDPISGHTALYWYRQSLGQGPEFLIYFQGTGAADDSGLPNDRFFAVRPEGSVSTLKIQRTERGDSAVYLCASSQTYTNEQFFGPGTRLTVL.

The rearrangement uses TRBV7-2 and TRBJ1-5, with a possible D match to TRBD1 (5 bases). V was shortened by 2 bases and J by 3 bases, with 11 bases between the two germline ends. The germline V gene has CDR1 SGHTA and CDR2 FQGNSA. This CDR3 is 15 amino acids long. The CDR3 sequence: CASSLWGGFNQPQHF. In nucleotides, the CDR3 is TGTGCCAGCAGCTTATGGGGGGGGTTCAATCAGCCCCAGCATTTT.